Listed here is a single TCR beta chain. Its antigen is undetermined. This sample is part of a study of T cells after posttransplantation cyclophosphamide. Study results and limitations: Tissue-infiltrating T cells from skin or gut overlapped little with blood T cells. Later blood repertoires were often dominated by clones from the donor CD8+ memory compartment. Recipient CMV seropositivity and CMV reactivation strongly tracked TRB clonality.

The naive gate required viable CD3+CD4+ or CD3+CD8+ cells with CCR7+CD45RA+CD45RO-CD95-CD27+CD28+ phenotype. The related graft donor's blood sample was taken on the day of bone marrow donation. Profiling relied on immunoSEQ multiplex PCR, and the TCRdb table lists in-frame clones only, not all of them. The repertoire consists of 25,000 to 40,000 clones, with roughly nine tenths occurring once and the leading ten covering approximately 0.098%. Trimming took 3 bases from V and 2 from J, leaving 14 bases between them. Germline-derived CDR1 and CDR2 are SGHTA and FQGNSA. The CDR3 is 16 residues long. The rearrangement links TRBV7-2 to TRBJ2-4, with D perhaps TRBD1 (5 bases). The sample taken for sequencing was naive CD4+ T cells sorted from blood. The origin of this receptor is a young man in good health and a related stem cell transplant donor. The CDR3 sequence is CASSLWAGQTKNIQYF. CDR3 nucleotide sequence: TGTGCCAGCAGCTTGTGGGCAGGGCAGACCAAAAACATTCAGTACTTC.